This TCR beta chain originates from a study of T cells in Graves' hyperthyroidism and ophthalmopathy. Turning to the study itself: Upon initial diagnosis and before any treatment, peripheral blood was collected.

This clonotype was seen at least ten times. The CDR3 contains 12 residues. Germline V gene lookup returns CDR1 MDHEN and CDR2 SYDVKM. Trimming pared 7 bases from V and 8 bases from J, leaving 14 bases between. Amplification of TCR beta CDR3 regions used RNA as the template. When the TCR CDR3 underwent first-round RT-PCR, the HTBI primer set was used. TCRdb passed the multiplex PCR reads through MiXCR, listing each CDR3 protein once. In the table there are more than 500,000 distinct CDR3 sequences, 13% to 15% of which are singletons. The clonotype originates from a woman aged 40-49 years with Graves' hyperthyroidism. Sequencing input: blood. J is TRBJ1-2 and V is TRBV28; D remains unclear. The CDR3 DNA reads as TGTGCCAGCACCTCCCAGGAGGGAGGCTACACCTTC. It specifies CASTSQEGGYTF.